This TCR beta chain derives from a study of CD8+ T cells in alopecia areata. The treatment here: oral pan-JAK inhibitor, 5-10 mg twice daily. After removal of 1 base from V and 0 bases from J, the junction contained 9 bases not matched to a gene. The CDR3 runs to 18 residues. Germline V gives CDR1 SEHNR, CDR2 FQNEAQ (reference sequence). Reverse transcribed after extraction, RNA yielded cDNA as the sequencing template. Here immunoSEQ multiplex PCR was the method, and the copy in TCRdb shows in-frame clones only, minus some. This table holds some 180,000 clones, 51% found once. This receptor was taken from a human donor with alopecia areata. The V gene is TRBV7-9, the J gene TRBJ1-3; 7 bases agree with TRBD1. The starting material was CD8+ T cells sorted from blood, obtained around week 53, from a patient treated with tofacitinib. This CDR3 reads CASSLGATGQYSGNTIYF. For the CDR3, the DNA is TGTGCCAGCAGCTTAGGGGCCACGGGACAGTACTCTGGAAACACCATATATTTT.